The present TCR beta chain was sequenced within a study of blood T cell repertoires in COVID-19. Looking at the study overall: Samples of COVID-19 (acute and convalescent) were obtained from the United States, Italy and Spain. PBMCs, B-cell-depleted T cells, or T cells were the source of the cDNA or gDNA that made up the material.

The ends lost 0 bases at V and 4 bases at J; junction bases unmatched: 4. CDR3 size: 16 residues. Germline V lookup: CDR1 LGHNA, CDR2 YNFKEQ. The authors' processing: Estimates of nucleated cell counts were drawn from the amplification of reference gene primers. Sequencing used immunoSEQ multiplex PCR; TCRdb keeps in-frame clones, though not all of them. V and J calls and clone size are those listed in that table; D and trimming were worked out from the DNA. In the table there are about 230,000 clones, 81% of which are singletons. Material for sequencing was peripheral blood. The V and J genes are TRBV4-2 and TRBJ2-7, with 12 bases fitting TRBD2. This TCR was sampled from a woman aged 80 or over with acute or convalescent COVID-19. The CDR3 protein is CASSQETSGSWYEQYF. CDR3 DNA sequence: TGTGCCAGCAGCCAAGAGACTAGCGGGAGCTGGTACGAGCAGTACTTC.